What follows are 7 T cell receptor beta chains derived from one specimen sequenced in a study of long-term antiretroviral therapy in people with HIV. The assay, immunoSEQ v3.0, was run at survey level. Here immunoSEQ multiplex PCR was the method, and the copy in TCRdb shows in-frame clones only, minus some. The sample contains around 20,000 clones, approximately 89% of which appear only once. Material: unsorted PBMCs, obtained approximately 2.6 years after starting antiretroviral therapy. The receptors here all came from a woman between 45 and 65 years old with HIV.

V and J are TRBV27 and TRBJ2-7, with D possibly matching TRBD1 (5 bases). V lost 2 bases to trimming and J lost 4 bases, with 12 bases between them. Germline V gene sequence: CDR1 MNHEY, CDR2 SMNVEV (reference sequence). This CDR3 contains 14 residues. In DNA form, the CDR3 reads TGTGCCAGCAGTTTAACGGCCCAGGGATACGAGCAGTACTTC. Encoded protein: CASSLTAQGYEQYF.

The V and J genes are TRBV2 and TRBJ1-1, with 7 bases lining up with TRBD1. This CDR3 is built from 14 residues. Germline-derived CDR1 and CDR2 are SNHLY and FYNNEI. With 5 bases clipped from V and 1 base from J, the junction kept 4 bases outside the gene matches. The CDR3 sequence is CASSRTGRNTEAFF. The CDR3 DNA is TGTGCCAGCAGTAGGACAGGAAGGAACACTGAAGCTTTCTTT.

This chain joins TRBV6-5 and TRBJ2-5; the D gene could be TRBD1 or TRBD2 (5 bases each). The germline gives CDR1 MNHEY, CDR2 SVGAGI. The CDR3 has 14 residues. The ends were cut back, 3 bases at V and 2 bases at J, with 10 bases in the middle. The CDR3 loop is CASSYGGEQETQYF. The CDR3 DNA follows: TGTGCCAGCAGTTATGGGGGAGAACAAGAGACCCAGTACTTC.

The chain joins TRBV7-6 to TRBJ2-7; 11 bases fit TRBD1. V shed 5 bases and J 6 bases; nucleotides not matched to a gene: 6. The CDR3 is 14 amino acids. Germline V gene lookup returns CDR1 SGHVS and CDR2 FNYEAQ. The CDR3 DNA reads TGTGCCAGCAGCGCCGGGACAGGGGGGAGCGAGCAGTACTTC. Translated, it gives CASSAGTGGSEQYF.

This chain's CDR3 is CASSFLGIFTGELFF. Here the CDR3 DNA reads TGTGCCAGCAGTTTTTTGGGGATTTTCACCGGGGAGCTGTTTTTT. This chain joins TRBV27 and TRBJ2-2; no definite D call. The CDR3 is 15 residues long. Trimming removed 3 bases at V and 4 bases at J, with 12 bases between. Germline loops: CDR1 MNHEY, CDR2 SMNVEV (reference sequence).

The chain is built from TRBV18 and TRBJ1-1; 8 bases match TRBD1. The germline gives CDR1 KGHSH, CDR2 LQKENI. V trimming: 3 bases; J trimming: 2 bases; junction bases outside the gene matches: 2. The CDR3 is 14 residues long. The CDR3 is CASSPQGANTEAFF. The CDR3 DNA sequence: TGTGCCAGCTCACCCCAGGGGGCAAACACTGAAGCTTTCTTT.

The genes are TRBV2 and TRBJ1-5, with D unclear. Germline CDR1 SNHLY, CDR2 FYNNEI. Trimming removed 6 bases from V and 6 bases from J, with 12 bases in between. The CDR3 consists of 13 residues. The CDR3 DNA follows: TGTGCCAGCAGGGGCGAGTATACTCAGCCCCAGCATTTT. Translated: CASRGEYTQPQHF.